These 2 T cell receptor beta chains came from one sample sequenced in a study of control samples from healthy donors and cancer patients. Profiling relied on immunoSEQ multiplex PCR, and the TCRdb table lists in-frame clones only, not all of them. Here the sample spans tens of thousands of clones, over 65% being singletons. Sequencing input: formalin-fixed, paraffin-embedded tissue. The source of these receptors is a male donor with melanoma.

The chain employs TRBV19 and TRBJ2-5, with a possible D match to TRBD1 (5 bases). CDR1 is LNHDA and CDR2 is SQIVND in the germline V gene (reference sequence). Trimming pared 4 bases from V and 4 bases from J, leaving 10 bases between. The CDR3 consists of 13 residues. The CDR3 sequence is CASSRRRAETQYF. The CDR3 DNA reads as TGTGCCAGTAGTAGGCGCAGGGCAGAGACCCAGTACTTC.

The V gene is TRBV7-3, the J gene TRBJ2-5, with D unclear. V was clipped by 1 base and J by 2 bases, with 8 bases between them. The CDR3 runs to 14 residues. Germline loops: CDR1 SGHTA, CDR2 FQGTGA. CDR3 in amino acids: CASSLRAAQETQYF. The CDR3 nucleotides read TGTGCCAGCAGCTTAAGGGCGGCACAAGAGACCCAGTACTTC.